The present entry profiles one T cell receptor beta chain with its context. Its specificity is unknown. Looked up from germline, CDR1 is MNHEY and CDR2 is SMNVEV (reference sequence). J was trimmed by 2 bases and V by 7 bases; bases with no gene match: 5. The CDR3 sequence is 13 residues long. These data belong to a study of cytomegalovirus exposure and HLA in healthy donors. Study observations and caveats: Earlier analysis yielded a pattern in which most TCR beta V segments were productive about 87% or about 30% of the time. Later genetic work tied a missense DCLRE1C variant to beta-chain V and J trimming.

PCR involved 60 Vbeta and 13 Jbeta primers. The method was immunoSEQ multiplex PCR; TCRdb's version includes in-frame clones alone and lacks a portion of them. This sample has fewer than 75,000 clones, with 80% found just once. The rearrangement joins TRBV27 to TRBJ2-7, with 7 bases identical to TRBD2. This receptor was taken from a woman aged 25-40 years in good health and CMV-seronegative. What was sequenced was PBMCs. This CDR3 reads CASIGGRTYEQYF. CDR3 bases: TGTGCCAGCATAGGCGGGAGAACCTACGAGCAGTACTTC.